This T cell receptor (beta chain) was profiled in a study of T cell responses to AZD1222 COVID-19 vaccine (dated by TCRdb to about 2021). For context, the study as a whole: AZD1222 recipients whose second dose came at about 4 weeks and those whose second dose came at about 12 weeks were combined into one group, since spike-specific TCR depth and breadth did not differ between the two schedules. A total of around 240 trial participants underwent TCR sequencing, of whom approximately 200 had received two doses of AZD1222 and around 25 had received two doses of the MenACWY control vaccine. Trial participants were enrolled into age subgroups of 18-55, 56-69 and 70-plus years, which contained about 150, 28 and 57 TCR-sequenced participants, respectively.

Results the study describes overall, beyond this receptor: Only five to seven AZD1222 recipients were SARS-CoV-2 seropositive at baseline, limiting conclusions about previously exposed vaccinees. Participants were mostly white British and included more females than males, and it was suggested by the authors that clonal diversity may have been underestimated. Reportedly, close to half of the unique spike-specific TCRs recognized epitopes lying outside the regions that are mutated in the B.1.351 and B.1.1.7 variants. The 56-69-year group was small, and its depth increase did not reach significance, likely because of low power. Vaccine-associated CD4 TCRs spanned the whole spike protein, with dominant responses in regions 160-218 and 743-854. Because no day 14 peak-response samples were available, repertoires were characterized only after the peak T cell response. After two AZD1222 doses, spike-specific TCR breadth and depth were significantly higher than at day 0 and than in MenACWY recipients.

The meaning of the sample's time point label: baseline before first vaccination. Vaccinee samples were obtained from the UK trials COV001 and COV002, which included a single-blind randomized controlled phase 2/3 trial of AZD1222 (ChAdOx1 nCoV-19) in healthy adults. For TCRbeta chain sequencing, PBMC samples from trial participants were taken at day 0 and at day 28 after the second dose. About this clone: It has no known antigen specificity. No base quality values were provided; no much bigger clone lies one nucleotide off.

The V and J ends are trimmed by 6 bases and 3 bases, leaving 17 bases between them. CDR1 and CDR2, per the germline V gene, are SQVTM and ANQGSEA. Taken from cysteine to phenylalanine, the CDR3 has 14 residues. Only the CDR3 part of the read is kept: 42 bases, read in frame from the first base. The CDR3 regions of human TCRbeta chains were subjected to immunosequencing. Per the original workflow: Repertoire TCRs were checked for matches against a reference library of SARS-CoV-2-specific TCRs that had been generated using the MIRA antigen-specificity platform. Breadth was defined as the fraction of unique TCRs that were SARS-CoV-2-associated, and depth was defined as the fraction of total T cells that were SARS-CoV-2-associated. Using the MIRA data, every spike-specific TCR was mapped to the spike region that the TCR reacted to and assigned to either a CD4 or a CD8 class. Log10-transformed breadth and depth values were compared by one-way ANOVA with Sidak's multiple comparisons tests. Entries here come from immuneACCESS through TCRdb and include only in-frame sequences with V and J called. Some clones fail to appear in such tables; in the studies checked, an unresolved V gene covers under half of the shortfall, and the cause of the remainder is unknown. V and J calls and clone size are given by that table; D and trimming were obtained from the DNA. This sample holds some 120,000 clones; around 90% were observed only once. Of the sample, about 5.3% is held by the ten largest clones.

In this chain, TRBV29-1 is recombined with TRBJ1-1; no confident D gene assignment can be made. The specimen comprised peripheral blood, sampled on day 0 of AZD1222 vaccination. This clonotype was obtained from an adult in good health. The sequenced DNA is TGCAGCGTCCCCACACTGACCTTGGACACTGAAGCTTTCTTT. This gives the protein CSVPTLTLDTEAFF. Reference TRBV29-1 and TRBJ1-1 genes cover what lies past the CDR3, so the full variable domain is SAVISQKPSRDICQRGTSLTIQCQVDSQVTMMFWYRQQPGQSLTLIATANQGSEATYESGFVIDKFPISRPNLTFSTLTVSNMSPEDSSIYLCSVPTLTLDTEAFFGQGTRLTVV.